This T cell receptor (beta chain) was profiled in a study of cytomegalovirus exposure and HLA in healthy donors. Study observations and caveats: A later analysis found that most CMV-associated TCR beta chains appeared HLA-restricted. It was reported that the classifier diagnosed cytomegalovirus status with high specificity and sensitivity in both the original and validation cohorts.

Primers for the PCR totalled 60 Vbeta and 13 Jbeta. Sequencing was performed with immunoSEQ multiplex PCR; in TCRdb, only in-frame clones are kept and a portion is missing. This sample's table has 70,000 or so clones. Healthy bone marrow donors supplied every sample. With respect to this clone: Its antigen is still unknown.

The CDR3 runs 13 residues. Deletions cut 3 bases from V and 2 bases from J, with 7 bases between. CDR1 is LNHDA and CDR2 is SQIVND in the germline V gene (reference sequence). The TCR sequence derives from a female donor in good health and CMV-seropositive. The chain couples TRBV19 to TRBJ1-1; D is unclear. Sequencing input: PBMCs. CDR3 sequence: CASSIGKNTEAFF. DNA of the CDR3: TGTGCCAGTAGTATTGGCAAAAACACTGAAGCTTTCTTT.